This T cell receptor (beta chain) was recovered during a study of T-cell reconstitution after alpha-beta-depleted transplantation in children. Molecular barcoding with unique molecular identifiers was used for the TCRbeta library. TCRdb ran MiXCR on the PCR reads and lists one entry per CDR3 protein. The sample shows 780,000 or so distinct CDR3 sequences, roughly 15% of them seen only once. This clonotype was counted between two and nine times. Its antigen is not known. Whole-study results and caveats: Fresh T-cell production supplied most of the T-cell counts and diversity seen one year after transplant.

Germline CDR1 SGHRS, CDR2 YFSETQ. This CDR3 comprises 12 residues. Trimming shortened V by 2 bases and J by 4 bases, and 5 bases separated the two germline ends. The sample here was PBMCs, mostly from graft donor cells, taken 360 days after TCRalphabeta/CD19-depleted stem cell transplant. The chain links TRBV5-1 to TRBJ2-3; D remains unclear. The TCR comes from a male patient between 10 and 17 years old who had a stem cell transplant for acute lymphoblastic leukemia, so the T cells may come from the graft donor. The CDR3, as DNA: TGCGCCAGCAGCTTTTTGTCAGATACGCAGTATTTT. It translates to CASSFLSDTQYF.